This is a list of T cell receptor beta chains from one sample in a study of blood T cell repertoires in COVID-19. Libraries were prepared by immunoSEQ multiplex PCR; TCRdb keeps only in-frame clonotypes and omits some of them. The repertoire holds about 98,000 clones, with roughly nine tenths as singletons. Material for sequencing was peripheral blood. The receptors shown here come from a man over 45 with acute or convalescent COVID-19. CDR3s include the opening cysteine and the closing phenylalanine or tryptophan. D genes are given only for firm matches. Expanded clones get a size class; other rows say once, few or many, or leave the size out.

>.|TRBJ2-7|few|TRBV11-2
CASSLGHRGSSYEQYF
TGTGCCAGCAGCTTAGGGCACCGGGGAAGCTCCTACGAGCAGTACTTC
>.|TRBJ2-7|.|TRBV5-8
CASSLTIFFGEQYF
TGTGCCAGCAGCTTGACAATTTTCTTTGGCGAGCAGTACTTC
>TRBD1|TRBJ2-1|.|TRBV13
CASSPFRQGAGNEQFF
TGTGCCAGCAGCCCGTTTAGACAGGGAGCCGGGAATGAGCAGTTCTTC
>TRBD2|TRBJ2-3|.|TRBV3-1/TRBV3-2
CASSPGTSGTDTQYF
TGTGCCAGCAGCCCCGGGACTAGCGGCACAGATACGCAGTATTTT
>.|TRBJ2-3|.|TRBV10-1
CASSESSGASTDTQYF
TGCGCCAGCAGTGAGTCTTCGGGAGCTAGCACAGATACGCAGTATTTT
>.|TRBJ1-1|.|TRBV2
CASSPELNTEAFF
TGTGCCAGCAGTCCCGAGTTGAACACTGAAGCTTTCTTT
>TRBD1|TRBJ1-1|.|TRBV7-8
CASSQTGEWNTEAFF
TGTGCCAGCAGCCAAACAGGGGAATGGAACACTGAAGCTTTCTTT
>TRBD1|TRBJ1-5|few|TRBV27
CASSPGTGDQPQHF
TGTGCCAGCAGTCCAGGGACAGGGGACCAGCCCCAGCATTTT
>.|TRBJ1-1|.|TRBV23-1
CASEGEGPHRIMNTEAFF
TGCGCCAGCGAGGGTGAGGGCCCTCATAGAATTATGAACACTGAAGCTTTCTTT
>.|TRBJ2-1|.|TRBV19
CASSIQGNNEQFF
TGTGCCAGTAGTATTCAGGGGAACAATGAGCAGTTCTTC
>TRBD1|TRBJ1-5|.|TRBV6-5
CASTLDREQPQHF
TGTGCCAGCACCCTGGACAGGGAACAGCCCCAGCATTTT
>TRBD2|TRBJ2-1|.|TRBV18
CASHPQREGHEQFF
TGTGCCAGCCATCCACAGCGGGAGGGCCATGAGCAGTTCTTC
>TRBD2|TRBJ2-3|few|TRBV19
CASSIYSSGRTDTQYF
TGTGCCAGTAGTATTTACTCTAGCGGACGCACAGATACGCAGTATTTT
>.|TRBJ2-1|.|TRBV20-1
CSAILDNEQFF
TGCAGTGCTATACTCGACAATGAGCAGTTCTTC
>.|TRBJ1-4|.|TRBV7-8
CASSETGMDEKLFF
TGTGCCAGCAGTGAAACAGGGATGGATGAAAAACTGTTTTTT
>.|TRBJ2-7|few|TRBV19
CASSGASAGFSSYEQYF
TGTGCCAGTAGTGGGGCCAGTGCGGGGTTTAGCTCCTACGAGCAGTACTTC
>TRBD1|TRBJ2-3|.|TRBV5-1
CASSLAGTGIPTDTQYF
TGCGCCAGCAGCTTGGCAGGGACAGGGATACCCACAGATACGCAGTATTTT
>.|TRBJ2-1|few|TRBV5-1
CASSLTIHEQFF
TGCGCCAGCAGCCTGACTATACATGAGCAGTTCTTC
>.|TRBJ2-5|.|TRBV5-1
CASSPTSKETQYF
TGCGCCAGCAGCCCGACTAGTAAAGAGACCCAGTACTTC
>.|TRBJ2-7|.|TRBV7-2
CASSFSRDSYEQYF
TGTGCCAGCAGCTTTTCCCGGGACTCCTACGAGCAGTACTTC
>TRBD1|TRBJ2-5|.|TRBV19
CASSTGQGQETQYF
TGTGCCAGTAGTACCGGACAGGGTCAAGAGACCCAGTACTTC
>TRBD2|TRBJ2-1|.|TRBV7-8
CASSQHTSGPLGEQFF
TGTGCCAGCAGCCAGCACACTAGCGGGCCTCTGGGTGAGCAGTTCTTC
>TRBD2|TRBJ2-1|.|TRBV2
CASTPLSGRRNEQFF
TGTGCCAGCACGCCCTTGAGCGGGAGACGCAATGAGCAGTTCTTC
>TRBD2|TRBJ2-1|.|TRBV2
CATPSGSRYNEQFF
TGTGCCACGCCGAGCGGGAGCCGTTACAATGAGCAGTTCTTC
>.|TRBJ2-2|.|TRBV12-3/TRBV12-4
CATLRGYGELFF
TGTGCCACCCTAAGGGGTTACGGGGAGCTGTTTTTT
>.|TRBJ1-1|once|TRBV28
CASSLLQENTEAFF
TGTGCCAGCAGTTTATTACAGGAGAACACTGAAGCTTTCTTT
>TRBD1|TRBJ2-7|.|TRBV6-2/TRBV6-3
CASRYGTGGEIDEQYF
TGTGCCAGCAGGTACGGGACAGGGGGCGAGATTGACGAGCAGTACTTC
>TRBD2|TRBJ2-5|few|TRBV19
CASSPNTSGGRRETQYF
TGTGCCAGTAGTCCGAACACTAGCGGAGGCCGAAGGGAGACCCAGTACTTC
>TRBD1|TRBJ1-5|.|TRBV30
CAWSATGDQPQHF
TGTGCCTGGAGTGCGACAGGGGATCAGCCCCAGCATTTT
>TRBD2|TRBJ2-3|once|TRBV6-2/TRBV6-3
CASSPLTSVGTDTQYF
TGTGCCAGCAGTCCCTTGACTAGCGTAGGAACAGATACGCAGTATTTT
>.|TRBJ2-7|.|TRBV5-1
CASSPLGSYEQYF
TGCGCCAGCAGCCCACTCGGCTCCTACGAGCAGTACTTC
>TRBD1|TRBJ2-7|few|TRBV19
CASSIRDRGNEQYF
TGTGCCAGTAGTATTAGGGACAGGGGCAACGAGCAGTACTTC
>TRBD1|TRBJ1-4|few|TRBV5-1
CASSLAAGGDEKLFF
TGCGCCAGCAGCTTGGCCGCAGGGGGTGATGAAAAACTGTTTTTT
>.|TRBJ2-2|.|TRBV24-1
CATSLAGSGELFF
TGTGCCACCTCCCTCGCGGGGAGCGGGGAGCTGTTTTTT
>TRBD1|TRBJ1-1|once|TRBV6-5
CASSYSPNWGQGLVFF
TGTGCCAGCAGTTACTCGCCGAATTGGGGACAGGGGTTGGTTTTCTTT
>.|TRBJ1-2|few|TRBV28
CASSSHEGAYGYTF
TGTGCCAGCAGTTCCCACGAAGGGGCGTATGGCTACACCTTC
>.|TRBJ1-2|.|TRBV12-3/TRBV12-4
CASSLGGGRGYTF
TGTGCCAGCAGTTTAGGGGGGGGCCGGGGCTACACCTTC
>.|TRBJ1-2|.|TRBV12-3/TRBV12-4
CASRAGGHYGYTF
TGTGCCAGCAGGGCGGGGGGGCACTATGGCTACACCTTC
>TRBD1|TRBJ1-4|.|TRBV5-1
CASSEGQLIEKLFF
TGCGCCAGCAGCGAGGGACAGTTGATAGAAAAACTGTTTTTT